These 9 T cell receptor beta chains were all obtained from the same sample, sequenced in a study of early T cells in non-severe SARS-CoV-2 infection. TCRdb processed the 5' RACE reads anew with MiXCR; each CDR3 protein has one entry. The table includes tens of thousands of distinct CDR3 sequences, about an eighth detected once. Source material: whole blood. The receptors originated from an adult who was a healthcare worker with PCR-confirmed SARS-CoV-2 infection or an uninfected control (not recorded which).

This sequence joins TRBV6-1 and TRBJ2-3; D may be TRBD2 (5 bases). The CDR3 loop spans 15 amino acids. Trimming took off 3 bases at V and 2 bases at J, with 12 bases between the two ends. In germline, CDR1 is MNHNS, CDR2 SASEGT. The CDR3 DNA reads as TGTGCCAGCAGTGACCTGAGCGGAGTCACAGATACGCAGTATTTT. This translates into CASSDLSGVTDTQYF.

This clonotype showed up just a few times. V and J are TRBV12-3 or TRBV12-4 and TRBJ1-4; a weak D match, TRBD1 (5 bases). There are 11 residues in the CDR3. Between the trimmed V and J ends, which lost 4 bases and 14 bases, there was a span of 11 bases. The CDR3 loop reads CASSSGTDLFF. As DNA, the CDR3 is TGTGCCAGCAGTTCCGGGACGGATCTGTTTTTT.

This clonotype was detected only a few times. The chain couples TRBV5-1 to TRBJ2-7; 11 bases align to TRBD2. CDR1 and CDR2 (germline): SGHRS, YFSETQ. The CDR3 has 16 amino acids. V lost 0 bases and J lost 0; bases outside the gene matches: 2. The CDR3, as DNA: TGCGCCAGCAGCTTGGGACTAGCGGGGACCTCCTACGAGCAGTACTTC. Its translation is CASSLGLAGTSYEQYF.

This clonotype was counted between two and nine times. The V and J genes are TRBV21-1 and TRBJ1-4. TRBV21-1 constitutes a pseudogene. The CDR3 runs 14 residues. CDR3 loop: CASSKERGNEKLFF. CDR3 in DNA: TGTGCCAGCAGCAAAGAACGGGGAAATGAAAAACTGTTTTTT.

The chain joins TRBV6-2 or TRBV6-3 to TRBJ2-6, with 8 positions matching TRBD1. CDR1 and CDR2 (germline): MNHEY, SVGEGT. The CDR3 covers 16 residues. V was clipped by 4 bases and J by 3 bases; unmatched bases: 5. Here the CDR3 reads CASSSDRGNGANVLTF. CDR3 nucleotides: TGTGCCAGCAGTTCCGACAGGGGCAATGGGGCCAACGTCCTGACTTTC.

This clonotype came up a few times. For the CDR3, the DNA is TGCAGTGCTAGAGGGAGGGGGCGGTACAATGAGCAGTTCTTC. Translation: CSARGRGRYNEQFF. The chain joins TRBV20-1 to TRBJ2-1; D is possibly TRBD1 (7 bases). The CDR3 runs 14 residues. Trimming took 1 base from V and 4 from J, leaving 11 bases between them. CDR1 and CDR2 from the germline V gene are DFQATT and SNEGSKA (reference sequence).

The chain uses TRBV2 and TRBJ1-4, with D maybe TRBD1 (5 bases). This CDR3 comprises 10 residues. The V and J ends lost 6 bases and 10 bases respectively, with 6 bases between them. Germline V gives CDR1 SNHLY, CDR2 FYNNEI. DNA of the CDR3: TGTGCCAGCAGGGGGACAAAACTGTTTTTT. This encodes CASRGTKLFF.

This chain connects TRBV5-1 to TRBJ1-1; D is unresolved. CDR3 length equals 16 residues. The V gene's germline CDR1 is SGHRS and CDR2 YFSETQ. The V and J ends lost 1 base and 1 base respectively, with 14 bases between them. CDR3 nucleotides: TGCGCCAGCAGCTTGTTCCCTAACTCAGGGAACACTGAAGCTTTCTTT. Its translation: CASSLFPNSGNTEAFF.

The rearrangement links TRBV5-1 to TRBJ1-5, with D possibly being TRBD1 (5 bases). CDR3 length: 15 residues. In germline, CDR1 is SGHRS, CDR2 YFSETQ. V lost 0 bases to trimming and J lost 1 base, with 8 bases between them. CDR3 in amino acids: CASSLGWGSNQPQHF. CDR3 nucleotide sequence: TGCGCCAGCAGCTTGGGGTGGGGGAGCAATCAGCCCCAGCATTTT.